One sample yielded the 21 T cell receptor beta chains listed below, sequenced in a study of CD8 T cells in Susac syndrome. An input of roughly 0.5 to 1 ug of RNA was subjected to reverse transcription using random hexamers. In TCRdb, the immunoSEQ multiplex PCR reads were re-called with MiXCR into one record per CDR3 protein. Altogether tens of thousands of distinct CDR3 sequences are present, approximately 95% being singletons, with the ten largest covering around 0.45%. The sample taken for sequencing was CD8+ T cells from PBMCs. The origin of the receptors is a human donor with Susac syndrome.

The rearrangement links TRBV20-1 to TRBJ2-2, with a tentative D call TRBD2 (6 bases). The length of the CDR3 is 16 residues. V lost 6 bases and J 3 bases, leaving 20 bases between the germline ends. The germline gives CDR1 DFQATT, CDR2 SNEGSKA (reference sequence). For the CDR3, the DNA is TGCAGTGCGCCCGCTTTCGGGACTCTATACACCGGGGAGCTGTTTTTT. This translates into CSAPAFGTLYTGELFF.

The J gene is TRBJ1-5, the V gene TRBV6-6, with D possibly being TRBD1 (5 bases). V was pared by 7 bases and J by 5 bases, with 15 bases between. Germline V gene data show CDR1 as MNHNY and CDR2 as SVGAGI (reference sequence). The CDR3 length is 14 residues. As DNA, the CDR3 is TGTGCCAGCACTGTCCGGGCGGGGGATCAGCCCCAGCATTTT. It specifies CASTVRAGDQPQHF.

The rearrangement joins TRBV29-1 to TRBJ2-3; no reliable D call. The germline gives CDR1 SQVTM, CDR2 ANQGSEA. This CDR3 spans 11 amino acids. V lost 6 bases and J lost 4, with 8 bases in between. This chain's CDR3 is CSVADPDTQYF. In DNA, the CDR3 is TGCAGCGTAGCAGATCCAGATACGCAGTATTTT.

The chain uses TRBV19 and TRBJ2-7; 9 bases map to TRBD1. Germline-derived CDR1 and CDR2 are LNHDA and SQIVND (reference sequence). The V and J ends lost 0 bases and 0 bases, in that order; junction bases with no gene match: 9. CDR3 length: 18 amino acids. Written as DNA, the CDR3 is TGTGCCAGTAGTATAGAGGACGGAGGGACAGGGTACTCCTACGAGCAGTACTTC. It encodes CASSIEDGGTGYSYEQYF.

This clonotype has just one count. The chain is built from TRBV5-1 and TRBJ2-2; a possible D gene is TRBD1 (6 bases). Trimming took 3 bases from V and 3 from J, leaving 9 bases between them. Germline V gene lookup returns CDR1 SGHRS and CDR2 YFSETQ. There are 14 residues in the CDR3. The DNA for the CDR3 is TGCGCCAGCAGCTCGGACAGATACACCGGGGAGCTGTTTTTT. It yields the protein CASSSDRYTGELFF. The full variable domain, with the rest looked up from reference TRBV5-1 and TRBJ2-2, is KAGVTQTPRYLIKTRGQQVTLSCSPISGHRSVSWYQQTPGQGLQFLFEYFSETQRNKGNFPGRFSGRQFSNSRSEMNVSTLELGDSALYLCASSSDRYTGELFFGEGSRLTVL.

In regard to this clonotype: Germline is not matched at one junction end, which may reflect a read error. The J gene is TRBJ2-3, the V gene TRBV10-2; D is possibly TRBD1 (8 bases). This CDR3 comprises 17 residues. In germline, CDR1 is WSHSY, CDR2 SAAADI. Written as DNA, the CDR3 is TGCGCCAGCAGTACCGCCGTCATCAGGAGCGGGACAGGTACGCAGTATTTT. Translation: CASSTAVIRSGTGTQYF.

The chain joins TRBV19 to TRBJ2-7, with 7 bases identical to TRBD1. Germline V gene sequence: CDR1 LNHDA, CDR2 SQIVND (reference sequence). V shed 5 bases and J 3 bases; nucleotides not matched to a gene: 13. CDR3 length: 16 amino acids. CDR3 residues: CASSAYRGAKIYEQYF. As DNA, the CDR3 is TGTGCCAGTAGTGCCTACAGGGGCGCGAAAATCTACGAGCAGTACTTC.

This clonotype was detected only once. The gene calls are TRBV28 and TRBJ1-4; TRBD1 might be the D (5 bases). Looked up from germline, CDR1 is MDHEN and CDR2 is SYDVKM. The CDR3 contains 16 residues. The V end was cut by 5 bases, the J end by 6 bases, with 19 bases between. The CDR3 region is CASSPLPPGPYEKLFF. CDR3 nucleotides: TGTGCCAGCAGTCCCCTCCCACCGGGACCTTATGAAAAACTGTTTTTT. Full variable domain (rest looked up from reference TRBV28 and TRBJ1-4): DVKVTQSSRYLVKRTGEKVFLECVQDMDHENMFWYRQDPGLGLRLIYFSYDVKMKEKGDIPEGYSVSREKKERFSLILESASTNQTSMYLCASSPLPPGPYEKLFFGSGTQLSVL.

The chain couples TRBV4-1 to TRBJ2-3; D perhaps matches TRBD1 (6 bases). CDR3 length: 15 amino acids. The germline V gene encodes CDR1 MGHRA and CDR2 YSYEKL. V lost 4 bases and J lost 2, with 13 bases in between. In nucleotides, the CDR3 is TGCGCCAGCAGCCCAACCGGACAGCTCACAGATACGCAGTATTTT. Protein sequence: CASSPTGQLTDTQYF.

V gene TRBV12-3 or TRBV12-4 combines with J gene TRBJ2-1; 10 bases match TRBD1. V was pared by 7 bases and J by 8 bases, with 11 bases of the junction left unmatched. The CDR3 loop spans 15 amino acids. In DNA, the CDR3 is TGTGCCAGCACCACCACGGGACAGGGGAACTATGAGCAGTTCTTC. It is translated as CASTTTGQGNYEQFF.

The V gene is TRBV5-8, the J gene TRBJ1-5; D gene ambiguous. This CDR3 is built from 16 residues. Trimming pared 1 base from V and 0 bases from J, leaving 11 bases between. CDR1 and CDR2 (germline): SGHTS, YDEGEE. CDR3 DNA: TGTGCCAGCAGCTTGAGTAGGGCTTATAGCAATCAGCCCCAGCATTTT. Translating it yields CASSLSRAYSNQPQHF.

The chain is built from TRBV20-1 and TRBJ2-6; D is possibly TRBD1 (5 bases). The CDR3 is made up of 17 amino acids. V was trimmed by 1 base and J by 0 bases, leaving 13 bases between them. Germline V gene data show CDR1 as DFQATT and CDR2 as SNEGSKA (reference sequence). The CDR3 spells CSARARDRDSGANVLTF. For the CDR3, the DNA is TGCAGTGCTAGAGCCCGAGACAGAGACTCTGGGGCCAACGTCCTGACTTTC.

The chain couples TRBV4-2 to TRBJ2-1; 10 bases align to TRBD1. Losses at the gene ends were 0 bases for V and 4 bases for J; bases not matched to a gene: 3. Germline CDR1 LGHNA, CDR2 YNFKEQ. This CDR3 is built from 16 residues. The CDR3: CASSQDWTGGYNEQFF. The CDR3 DNA is TGTGCCAGCAGCCAAGACTGGACAGGGGGGTACAATGAGCAGTTCTTC.

The chain combines TRBV4-1 with TRBJ1-2; D may be TRBD1 (5 bases). Germline-derived CDR1 and CDR2 are MGHRA and YSYEKL. The CDR3 contains 18 residues. Trimming pared 1 base from V and 4 bases from J, leaving 22 bases between. CDR3 amino acids: CASSQALNWGRTRYGYTF. The CDR3 DNA sequence: TGCGCCAGCAGCCAAGCCTTGAACTGGGGCAGGACCCGCTATGGCTACACCTTC.

V usage is TRBV12-3 or TRBV12-4 and J usage is TRBJ1-5; 7 nucleotides agree with TRBD1. The ends lost 2 bases at V and 5 bases at J; junction bases unmatched: 6. This CDR3 region has 15 residues. The CDR3 here is CASSLIRGGDQPQHF. The CDR3 DNA sequence: TGTGCCAGCAGTTTAATCAGGGGGGGTGATCAGCCCCAGCATTTT.

The V call is TRBV4-1, the J call TRBJ1-1; no firm D call. The V gene's germline CDR1 is MGHRA and CDR2 YSYEKL. This CDR3 spans 14 amino acids. Trimming pared 0 bases from V and 7 bases from J, leaving 12 bases between. The CDR3 DNA reads as TGCGCCAGCAGCCAAGATGAAGAGGACCGTGAAGCTTTCTTT. Translating gives CASSQDEEDREAFF.

The chain employs TRBV6-5 and TRBJ2-1; TRBD2 aligns across 12 bases. Trimming removed 2 bases from V and 7 bases from J; junction bases left unmatched: 12. The CDR3 consists of 18 residues. Germline CDR1 and CDR2: MNHEY and SVGAGI. This chain's CDR3 is CASSYKSLLAGGPNEQFF. The CDR3 DNA reads TGTGCCAGCAGTTACAAATCCCTCCTAGCGGGAGGGCCTAATGAGCAGTTCTTC.

The chain has TRBV23-1 and TRBJ2-5; 7 bases match TRBD1. TRBV23-1 is an open reading frame whose function is uncertain. CDR3 length: 17 amino acids. V lost 7 bases and J lost 3; bases outside the gene matches: 17. The CDR3 spells CASKFRDSLIRKETQYF. CDR3 bases: TGCGCCAGCAAGTTTCGGGACAGCCTAATACGAAAAGAGACCCAGTACTTC.

The chain combines TRBV20-1 with TRBJ2-3; 7 nucleotides match TRBD1. V shed 3 bases, J shed 2 bases, and the junction held 8 bases outside the gene matches. From germline, CDR1 is DFQATT and CDR2 SNEGSKA (reference sequence). The CDR3 contains 15 residues. The CDR3 spells CSASDTTGTTDTQYF. DNA for the CDR3: TGCAGTGCTAGCGATACGACAGGGACCACAGATACGCAGTATTTT.

The chain has TRBV7-2 and TRBJ2-2; 11 nucleotides line up with TRBD2. In germline, CDR1 is SGHTA, CDR2 FQGNSA. The J segment lost 6 bases and the V segment lost 4 bases, leaving 7 bases of the junction unmatched. This CDR3 spans 16 amino acids. This CDR3 reads CASSYPGLAGAGELFF. Here the CDR3 DNA reads TGTGCCAGCAGCTACCCTGGACTAGCGGGTGCCGGGGAGCTGTTTTTT.

The chain is built from TRBV19 and TRBJ1-5, with 9 nucleotides matching TRBD1. With V trimmed by 5 bases and J by 7 bases, 9 bases remained unmatched. CDR1 and CDR2 (germline): LNHDA, SQIVND (reference sequence). This CDR3 has 15 residues. CDR3 protein: CASSSQQGARQPQHF. CDR3 in DNA: TGTGCCAGTAGTTCGCAACAGGGGGCGCGGCAGCCCCAGCATTTT.